The entry below describes one T cell receptor beta chain. In the source study's methods: Cell counts per sample came from amplifying reference gene primers. This table comes from immunoSEQ multiplex PCR, and its TCRdb copy is limited to in-frame clones, with some not included. D and trimming were read from the DNA, whereas the V and J calls and clone size are those reported in that table. The table has around 170,000 clones, 80% to 85% seen once. V was trimmed by 6 bases and J by 3 bases, leaving 7 bases between them. This CDR3 is 12 amino acids long. CDR1 is KGHSH, CDR2 LQKENI, per germline. The data belong to a study of blood T cell repertoires in COVID-19. Study details: Sites across the United States, Italy and Spain contributed samples from acute and convalescent COVID-19. T cells, B-cell-depleted T cells, or PBMCs provided the cDNA or gDNA that served as material.

This receptor was obtained from a woman aged 40 to 50 with acute or convalescent COVID-19. The chain has TRBV18 and TRBJ2-3; unclear D gene. The sequenced material came from peripheral blood. The CDR3 DNA is TGTGCCAGCTCGGGCTCAACAGATACGCAGTATTTT. The encoded protein is CASSGSTDTQYF.